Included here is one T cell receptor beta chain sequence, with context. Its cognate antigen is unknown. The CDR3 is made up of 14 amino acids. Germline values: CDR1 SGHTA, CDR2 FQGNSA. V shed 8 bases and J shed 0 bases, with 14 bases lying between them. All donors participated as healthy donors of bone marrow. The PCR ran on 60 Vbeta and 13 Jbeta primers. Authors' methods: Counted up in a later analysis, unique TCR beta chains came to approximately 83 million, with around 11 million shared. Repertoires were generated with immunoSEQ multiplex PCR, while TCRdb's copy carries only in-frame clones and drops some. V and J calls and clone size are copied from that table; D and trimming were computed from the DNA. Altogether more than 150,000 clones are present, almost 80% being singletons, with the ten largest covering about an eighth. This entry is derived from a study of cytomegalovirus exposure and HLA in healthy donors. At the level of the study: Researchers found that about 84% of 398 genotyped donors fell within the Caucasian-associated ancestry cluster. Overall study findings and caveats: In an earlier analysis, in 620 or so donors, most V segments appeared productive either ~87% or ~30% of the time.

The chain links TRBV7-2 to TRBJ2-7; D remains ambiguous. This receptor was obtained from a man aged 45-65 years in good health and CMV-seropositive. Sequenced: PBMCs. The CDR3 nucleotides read TGTGCCAGCCAGCCGTCGGGTGGCTCCTACGAGCAGTACTTC. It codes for CASQPSGGSYEQYF. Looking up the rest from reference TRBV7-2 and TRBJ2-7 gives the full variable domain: GAGVSQSPSNKVTEKGKDVELRCDPISGHTALYWYRQSLGQGLEFLIYFQGNSAPDKSGLPSDRFSAERTGGSVSTLTIQRTQQEDSAVYLCASQPSGGSYEQYFGPGTRLTVT.